This T cell receptor (beta chain) was obtained from a study of identical twins. Study results and caveats: Twin-shared out-of-frame alpha sequences showed excess low generation probability.

Concerning this clonotype: Its antigen is unidentified.

V was trimmed by 3 bases and J by 8 bases, leaving 11 bases between them. Per germline, CDR1 SEHNR and CDR2 FQNEAQ (reference sequence). This CDR3 contains 12 residues. In TCRdb, the 5' RACE reads were re-called with MiXCR into one record per CDR3 protein. The sample has about 890,000 distinct CDR3 sequences, about 12% seen once. In addition, the sample was reused for a study of yellow fever vaccine responses in identical twins. That source adds: Twins reportedly mounted vaccine T cell responses that seemed partly convergent, partly personalized.

The source of this sequence is a woman in her late teens or twenties in good health. The rearrangement uses TRBV7-9 and TRBJ2-7, with D possibly TRBD2 on 6 matching bases. The sequenced sample was PBMCs. CDR3 nucleotide sequence: TGTGCCAGCAGCTTCGGGGGTACGAAGCAGTACGTC. It encodes CASSFGGTKQYV.